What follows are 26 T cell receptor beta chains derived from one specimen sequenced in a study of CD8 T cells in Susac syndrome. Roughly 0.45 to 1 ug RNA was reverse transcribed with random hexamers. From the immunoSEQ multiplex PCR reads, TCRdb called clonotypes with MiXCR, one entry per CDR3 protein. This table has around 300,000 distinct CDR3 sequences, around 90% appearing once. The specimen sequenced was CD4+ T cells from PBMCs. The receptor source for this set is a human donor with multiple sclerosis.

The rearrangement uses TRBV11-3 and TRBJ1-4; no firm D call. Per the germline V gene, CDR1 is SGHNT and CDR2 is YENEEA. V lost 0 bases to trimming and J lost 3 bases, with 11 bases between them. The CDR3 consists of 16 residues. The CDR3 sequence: CASSLEVGRPNEKLFF. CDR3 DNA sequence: TGTGCCAGCAGCTTAGAGGTCGGCAGGCCTAATGAAAAACTGTTTTTT.

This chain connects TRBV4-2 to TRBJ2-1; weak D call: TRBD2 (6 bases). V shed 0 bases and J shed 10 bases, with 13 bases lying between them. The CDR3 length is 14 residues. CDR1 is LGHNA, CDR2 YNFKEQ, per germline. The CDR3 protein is CASSQDRAGPEQFF. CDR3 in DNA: TGTGCCAGCAGCCAAGATCGGGCGGGACCAGAGCAGTTCTTC.

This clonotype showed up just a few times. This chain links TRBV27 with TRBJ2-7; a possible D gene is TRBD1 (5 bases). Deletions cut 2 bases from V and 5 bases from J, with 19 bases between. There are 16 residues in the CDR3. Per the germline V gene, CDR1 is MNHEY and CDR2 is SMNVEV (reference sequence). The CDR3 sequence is CASSLNPPPGSNEQYF. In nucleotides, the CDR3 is TGTGCCAGCAGTTTAAACCCGCCGCCAGGGTCAAACGAGCAGTACTTC.

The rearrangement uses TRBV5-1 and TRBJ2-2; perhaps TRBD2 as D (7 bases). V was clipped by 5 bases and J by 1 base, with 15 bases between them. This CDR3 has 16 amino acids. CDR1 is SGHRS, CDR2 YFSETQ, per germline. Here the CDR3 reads CASRGRGALNTGELFF. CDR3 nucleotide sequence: TGCGCCAGCAGGGGCCGGGGGGCGCTGAACACCGGGGAGCTGTTTTTT. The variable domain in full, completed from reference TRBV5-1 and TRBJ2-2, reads KAGVTQTPRYLIKTRGQQVTLSCSPISGHRSVSWYQQTPGQGLQFLFEYFSETQRNKGNFPGRFSGRQFSNSRSEMNVSTLELGDSALYLCASRGRGALNTGELFFGEGSRLTVL.

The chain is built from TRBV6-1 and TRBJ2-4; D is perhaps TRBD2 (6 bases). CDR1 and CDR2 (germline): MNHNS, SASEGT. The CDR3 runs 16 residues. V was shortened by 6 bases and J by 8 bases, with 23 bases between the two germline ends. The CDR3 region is CASRPLRGGRIDIQYF. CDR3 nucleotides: TGTGCCAGCAGACCCCTTCGAGGTGGGAGGATCGACATTCAGTACTTC.

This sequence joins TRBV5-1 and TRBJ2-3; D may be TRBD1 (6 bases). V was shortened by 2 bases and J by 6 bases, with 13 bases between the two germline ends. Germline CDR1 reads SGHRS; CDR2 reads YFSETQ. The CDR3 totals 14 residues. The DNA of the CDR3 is TGCGCCAGCAGCTTCGGGCAGGGGCTGGATACGCAGTATTTT. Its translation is CASSFGQGLDTQYF.

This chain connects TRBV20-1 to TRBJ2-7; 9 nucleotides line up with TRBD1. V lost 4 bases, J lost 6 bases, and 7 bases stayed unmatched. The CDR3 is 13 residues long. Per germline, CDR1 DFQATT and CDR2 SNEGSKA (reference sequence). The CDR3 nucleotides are TGCAGTGCTAACGGACAGGGGAGGGTCGAGCAGTACTTC. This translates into CSANGQGRVEQYF.

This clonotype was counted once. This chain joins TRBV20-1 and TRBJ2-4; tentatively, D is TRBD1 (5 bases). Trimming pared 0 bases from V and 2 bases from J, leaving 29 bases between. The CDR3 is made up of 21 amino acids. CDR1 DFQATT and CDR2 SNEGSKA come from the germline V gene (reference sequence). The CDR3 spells CSARDLGQGGGGANPKNIQYF. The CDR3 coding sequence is TGCAGTGCTAGAGATTTAGGGCAGGGCGGTGGTGGAGCGAACCCCAAAAACATTCAGTACTTC.

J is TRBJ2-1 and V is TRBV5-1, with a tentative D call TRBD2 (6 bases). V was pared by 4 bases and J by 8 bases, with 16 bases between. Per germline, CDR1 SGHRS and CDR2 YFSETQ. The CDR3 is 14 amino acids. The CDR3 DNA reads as TGCGCCAGCAGCGCGAGGTGGACTACATATGAGCAGTTCTTC. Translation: CASSARWTTYEQFF.

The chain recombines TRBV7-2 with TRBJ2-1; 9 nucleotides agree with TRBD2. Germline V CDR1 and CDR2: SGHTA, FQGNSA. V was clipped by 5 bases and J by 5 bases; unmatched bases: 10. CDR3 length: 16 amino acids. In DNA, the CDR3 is TGTGCCAGCAGCCGATCTGTGGCTAGCGGGAACAATGAGCAGTTCTTC. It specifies CASSRSVASGNNEQFF.

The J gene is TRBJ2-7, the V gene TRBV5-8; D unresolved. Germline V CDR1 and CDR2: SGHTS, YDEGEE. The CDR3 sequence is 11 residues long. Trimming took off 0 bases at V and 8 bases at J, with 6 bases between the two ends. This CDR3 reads CASSLELKQYF. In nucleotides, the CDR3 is TGTGCCAGCAGCTTGGAATTGAAGCAGTACTTC.

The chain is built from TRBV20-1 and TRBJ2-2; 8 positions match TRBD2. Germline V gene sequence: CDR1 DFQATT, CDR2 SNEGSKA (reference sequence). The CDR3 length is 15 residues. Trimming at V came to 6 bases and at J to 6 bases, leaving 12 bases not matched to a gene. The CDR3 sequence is CSAHSGSGFSGELFF. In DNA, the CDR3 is TGCAGTGCACACAGCGGGAGCGGCTTCTCCGGGGAGCTGTTTTTT.

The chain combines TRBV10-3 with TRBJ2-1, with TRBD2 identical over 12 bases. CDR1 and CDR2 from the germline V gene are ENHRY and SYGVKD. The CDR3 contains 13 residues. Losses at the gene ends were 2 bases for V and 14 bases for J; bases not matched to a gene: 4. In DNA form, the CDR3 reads TGTGCCATCAGTGAGCTAGCGGGGGGGGCGAAGTTCTTC. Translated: CAISELAGGAKFF.

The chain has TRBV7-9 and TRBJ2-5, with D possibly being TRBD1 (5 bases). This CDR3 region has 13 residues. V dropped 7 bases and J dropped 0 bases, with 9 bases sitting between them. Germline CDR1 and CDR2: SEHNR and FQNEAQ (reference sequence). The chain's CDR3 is CASTQGNQETQYF. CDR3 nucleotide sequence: TGTGCCAGCACCCAGGGCAACCAAGAGACCCAGTACTTC.

CDR3 region: CASRRIGTGGNYNEQFF. The CDR3 DNA reads as TGTGCCAGCAGAAGAATCGGGACAGGGGGCAACTACAATGAGCAGTTCTTC. The chain couples TRBV27 to TRBJ2-1; 12 nucleotides match TRBD1. Germline V CDR1 and CDR2: MNHEY, SMNVEV (reference sequence). The V segment lost 6 bases and the J segment 3 bases; nucleotides outside the gene matches: 9. The CDR3 is 17 amino acids.

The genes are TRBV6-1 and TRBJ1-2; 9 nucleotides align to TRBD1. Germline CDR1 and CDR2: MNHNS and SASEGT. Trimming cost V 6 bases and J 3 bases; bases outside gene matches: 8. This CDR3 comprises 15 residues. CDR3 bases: TGTGCCAGCAGGGAAACAGGGGGCGCCTACTATGGCTACACCTTC. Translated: CASRETGGAYYGYTF.

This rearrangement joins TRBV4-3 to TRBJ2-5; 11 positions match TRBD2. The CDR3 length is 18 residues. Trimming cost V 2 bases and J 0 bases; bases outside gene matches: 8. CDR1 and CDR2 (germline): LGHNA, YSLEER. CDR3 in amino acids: CASSQLAGGTRYQETQYF. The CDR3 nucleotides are TGCGCCAGCAGCCAACTAGCGGGGGGAACTAGGTACCAAGAGACCCAGTACTTC.

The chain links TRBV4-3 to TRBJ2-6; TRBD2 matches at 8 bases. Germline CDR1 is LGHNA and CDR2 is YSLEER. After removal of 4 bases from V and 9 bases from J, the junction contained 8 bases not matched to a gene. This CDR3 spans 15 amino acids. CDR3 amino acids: CASSPQRETGNVLTF. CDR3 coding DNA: TGCGCCAGCAGCCCACAGCGGGAGACAGGCAACGTCCTGACTTTC.

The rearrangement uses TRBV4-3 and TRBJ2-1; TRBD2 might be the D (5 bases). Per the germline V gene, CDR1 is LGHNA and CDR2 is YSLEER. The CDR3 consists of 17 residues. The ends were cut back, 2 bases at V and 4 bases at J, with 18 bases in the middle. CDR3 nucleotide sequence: TGCGCCAGCAGCCAACCCAGCGGTTCCCCGGGGTACAATGAGCAGTTCTTC. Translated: CASSQPSGSPGYNEQFF.

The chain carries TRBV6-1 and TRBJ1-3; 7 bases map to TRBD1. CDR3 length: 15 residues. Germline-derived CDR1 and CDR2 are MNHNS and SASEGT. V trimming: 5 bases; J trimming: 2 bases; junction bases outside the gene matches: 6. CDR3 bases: TGTGCCAGCAGTCAGACGACAGGGCCTGGAAACACCATATATTTT. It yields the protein CASSQTTGPGNTIYF.

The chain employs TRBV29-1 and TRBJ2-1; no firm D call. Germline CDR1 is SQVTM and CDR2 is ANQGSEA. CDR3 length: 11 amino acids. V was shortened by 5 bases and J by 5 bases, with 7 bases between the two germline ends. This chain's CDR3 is CSVLGNNEQFF. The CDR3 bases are TGCAGCGTTCTAGGGAACAATGAGCAGTTCTTC.

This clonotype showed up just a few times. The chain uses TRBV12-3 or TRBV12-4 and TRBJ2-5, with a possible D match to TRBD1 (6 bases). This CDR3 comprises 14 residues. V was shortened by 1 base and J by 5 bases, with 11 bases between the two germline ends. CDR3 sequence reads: CASSLGVGGETQYF. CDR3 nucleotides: TGTGCCAGCAGTTTAGGGGTTGGGGGCGAGACCCAGTACTTC.

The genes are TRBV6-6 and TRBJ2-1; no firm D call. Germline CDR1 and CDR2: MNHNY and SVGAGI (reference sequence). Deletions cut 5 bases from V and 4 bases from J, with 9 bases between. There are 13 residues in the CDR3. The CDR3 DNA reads TGTGCCAGCAGTCTAATTACTTACAATGAGCAGTTCTTC. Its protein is CASSLITYNEQFF.

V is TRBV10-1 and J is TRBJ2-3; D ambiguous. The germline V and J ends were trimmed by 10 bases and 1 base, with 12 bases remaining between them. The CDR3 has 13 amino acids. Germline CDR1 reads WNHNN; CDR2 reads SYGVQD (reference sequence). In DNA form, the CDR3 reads TGCGCCACCAGGCCTGGGGGCACAGATACGCAGTATTTT. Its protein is CATRPGGTDTQYF.

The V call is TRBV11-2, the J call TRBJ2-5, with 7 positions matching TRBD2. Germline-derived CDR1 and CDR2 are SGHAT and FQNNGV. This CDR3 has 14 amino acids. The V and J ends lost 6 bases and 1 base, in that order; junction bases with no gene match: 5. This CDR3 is CASREAGRQETQYF. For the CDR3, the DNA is TGTGCCAGCAGGGAAGCGGGACGCCAAGAGACCCAGTACTTC.

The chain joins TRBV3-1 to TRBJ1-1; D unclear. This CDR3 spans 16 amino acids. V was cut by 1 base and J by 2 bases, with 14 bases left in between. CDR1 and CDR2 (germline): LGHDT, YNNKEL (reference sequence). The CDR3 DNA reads TGTGCCAGCAGCCAAGGGTCGGCACAGTTAAACACTGAAGCTTTCTTT. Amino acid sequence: CASSQGSAQLNTEAFF.